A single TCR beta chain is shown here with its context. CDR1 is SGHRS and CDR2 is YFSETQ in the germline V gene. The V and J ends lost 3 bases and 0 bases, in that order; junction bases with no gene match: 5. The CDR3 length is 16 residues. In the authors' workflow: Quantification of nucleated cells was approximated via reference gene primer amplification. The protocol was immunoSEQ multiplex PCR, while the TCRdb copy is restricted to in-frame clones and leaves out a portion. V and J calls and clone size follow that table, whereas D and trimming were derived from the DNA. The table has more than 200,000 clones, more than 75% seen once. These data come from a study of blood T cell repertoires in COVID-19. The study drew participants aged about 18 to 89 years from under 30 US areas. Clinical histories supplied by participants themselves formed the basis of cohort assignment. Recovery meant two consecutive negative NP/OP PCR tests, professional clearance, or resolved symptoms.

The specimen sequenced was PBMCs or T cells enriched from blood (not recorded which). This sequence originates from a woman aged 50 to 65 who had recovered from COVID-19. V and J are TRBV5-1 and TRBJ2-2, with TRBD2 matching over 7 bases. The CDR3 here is CASSSATSSNTGELFF. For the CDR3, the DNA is TGCGCCAGCAGCTCAGCGACTAGCTCGAACACCGGGGAGCTGTTTTTT.